Below, 30 T cell receptor beta chains from the same sample are listed, as sequenced in a study of shared clonotypes between healthy human individuals. Method: immunoSEQ multiplex PCR; TCRdb's copy keeps in-frame clones and lacks some. The profile shows about 2.3 million clones, about 92% of them singletons. Sequencing input: naive CD4+ T cells from PBMCs. The subset is: CD45RA+ positively selected. The source of these receptors is a man aged 18 to 30 in good health. Some clones in this sample may be carry-over from other donors' samples.

This chain uses TRBV11-2 with TRBJ2-6, with 7 nucleotides matching TRBD1. From germline, CDR1 is SGHAT and CDR2 FQNNGV. There are 15 residues in the CDR3. Trimming at V came to 8 bases and at J to 2 bases, leaving 6 bases not matched to a gene. The CDR3 bases are TGTGCCAGCGACTACAGGGGAGCTGGGGCCAACGTCCTGACTTTC. Translating it yields CASDYRGAGANVLTF.

This chain uses TRBV15 with TRBJ1-3; tentative D call: TRBD1 (5 bases). V was trimmed by 5 bases and J by 0 bases, leaving 11 bases between them. The CDR3 runs to 15 residues. Germline V CDR1 and CDR2: LNHNV, YYDKDF (reference sequence). CDR3 nucleotide sequence: TGTGCCACCAGCTCCGGGGCATTCTCTGGAAACACCATATATTTT. Translating it yields CATSSGAFSGNTIYF. Combining the CDR3 with reference TRBV15 and TRBJ1-3 gives the whole variable domain DAMVIQNPRYQVTQFGKPVTLSCSQTLNHNVMYWYQQKSSQAPKLLFHYYDKDFNNEADTPDNFQSRRPNTSFCFLDIRSPGLGDTAMYLCATSSGAFSGNTIYFGEGSWLTVV.

CDR3 bases: TGTGCCAGCAGCTTTTTAGTCAGGGGAGATACGCAGTATTTT. Translated: CASSFLVRGDTQYF. The chain is built from TRBV5-5 and TRBJ2-3, with D perhaps TRBD1 (6 bases). CDR1 is SGHKS and CDR2 is YYEKEE in the germline V gene (reference sequence). The CDR3 is made up of 14 amino acids. V shed 2 bases and J shed 5 bases, with 12 bases lying between them.

For the CDR3, the DNA is TGTGCCATCAGCCGACAGGCTAGCACAGATACGCAGTATTTT. Protein: CAISRQASTDTQYF. V gene TRBV10-3 combines with J gene TRBJ2-3; a possible D gene is TRBD1 (6 bases). The V gene's germline CDR1 is ENHRY and CDR2 SYGVKD. The length of the CDR3 is 14 residues. V was shortened by 6 bases and J by 0 bases, with 10 bases between the two germline ends.

This chain joins TRBV18 and TRBJ1-2; 7 bases fit TRBD1. The CDR3 covers 16 residues. In germline, CDR1 is KGHSH, CDR2 LQKENI. Germline trimming cut 2 bases from V and 1 base from J; bases unmatched to any gene: 7. The CDR3 here is CASSPAGQRYNYGYTF. In nucleotides, the CDR3 is TGTGCCAGCTCACCAGCGGGACAGCGTTATAACTATGGCTACACCTTC.

V usage is TRBV9 and J usage is TRBJ2-1; 7 bases are shared with TRBD1. V was clipped by 3 bases and J by 5 bases; unmatched bases: 5. The CDR3 covers 14 residues. Germline V gene data show CDR1 as SGDLS and CDR2 as YYNGEE. CDR3 sequence reads: CASSGSDRNNEQFF. The CDR3 nucleotides read TGTGCCAGCAGCGGATCGGACAGGAACAATGAGCAGTTCTTC. Complete variable domain (other parts from reference TRBV9 and TRBJ2-1): DSGVTQTPKHLITATGQRVTLRCSPRSGDLSVYWYQQSLDQGLQFLIQYYNGEERAKGNILERFSAQQFPDLHSELNLSSLELGDSALYFCASSGSDRNNEQFFGPGTRLTVL.

This chain links TRBV19 with TRBJ2-1; 8 bases are a match to TRBD2. CDR3 length: 16 residues. J was trimmed by 4 bases and V by 5 bases; bases with no gene match: 10. Germline CDR1 and CDR2: LNHDA and SQIVND (reference sequence). CDR3 residues: CASSAPGRGGYNEQFF. DNA for the CDR3: TGTGCCAGTAGTGCTCCGGGACGCGGGGGGTACAATGAGCAGTTCTTC.

A note on this clone: Different DNA sequences within this sample yield the same CDR3. The V call is TRBV25-1, the J call TRBJ1-1; D perhaps matches TRBD1 (5 bases). The V end lost 2 bases, the J end lost 1 base, and 11 bases lay between the germline ends. In germline, CDR1 is MGHDK, CDR2 SYGVNS. The CDR3 runs to 15 residues. The chain's CDR3 is CASSEPRDGNTEAFF. CDR3 DNA sequence: TGTGCCAGCAGTGAACCCCGGGACGGGAACACTGAAGCTTTCTTT.

This chain joins TRBV15 and TRBJ2-7; D is possibly TRBD2 (5 bases). The germline V and J ends were trimmed by 0 bases and 6 bases, with 6 bases remaining between them. This CDR3 comprises 12 residues. CDR1 is LNHNV and CDR2 is YYDKDF in the germline V gene (reference sequence). CDR3 coding DNA: TGTGCCACCAGCAGAGATACTAGCGAGCAGTACTTC. Residues: CATSRDTSEQYF.

This clone was detected once. This chain connects TRBV9 to TRBJ2-1; D possibly uses TRBD1 or TRBD2 (5 bases each). In germline, CDR1 is SGDLS, CDR2 YYNGEE. CDR3 length equals 14 residues. V lost 3 bases, J lost 4 bases, and 11 bases lay in between. The DNA of the CDR3 is TGTGCCAGCAGCGCGGGGCAGGGTTACAATGAGCAGTTCTTC. Amino acids: CASSAGQGYNEQFF.

V gene TRBV7-2 combines with J gene TRBJ1-5; TRBD1 aligns across 9 bases. The germline gives CDR1 SGHTA, CDR2 FQGNSA. The CDR3 is 17 amino acids. Trimming at V came to 1 base and at J to 4 bases, leaving 8 bases not matched to a gene. The CDR3 loop reads CASSLVFWTGVNQPQHF. The DNA of the CDR3 is TGTGCCAGCAGCTTAGTATTCTGGACAGGGGTTAATCAGCCCCAGCATTTT.

This clone was seen a single time. V is TRBV15 and J is TRBJ2-1, with D unresolved. The CDR3 is 17 amino acids. From germline, CDR1 is LNHNV and CDR2 YYDKDF (reference sequence). V lost 5 bases to trimming and J lost 0 bases, with 17 bases between them. In DNA form, the CDR3 reads TGTGCCACCAGCCCACGGAAGGCCAGTAGCTCCTACAATGAGCAGTTCTTC. This gives the protein CATSPRKASSSYNEQFF.

This chain connects TRBV6-4 to TRBJ2-1; D is undetermined. CDR1 MRHNA and CDR2 SNTAGT come from the germline V gene. V was clipped by 5 bases and J by 9 bases, with 14 bases between them. The CDR3 is 13 amino acids. As DNA, the CDR3 is TGTGCCAGCAGTTCTCGATTTCTTGGTGAGCAGTTCTTC. This codes for CASSSRFLGEQFF.

The J gene is TRBJ1-4, the V gene TRBV5-4; D not certain. The length of the CDR3 is 13 residues. CDR1 is SGHNT, CDR2 YYREEE, per germline (reference sequence). Between the trimmed V and J ends, which lost 0 bases and 8 bases, there was a span of 8 bases. The CDR3 DNA reads TGTGCCAGCAGCTTGGGTCCCCTAGAAAAACTGTTTTTT. As protein: CASSLGPLEKLFF.

The chain has TRBV29-1 and TRBJ1-1; TRBD1 might be the D (6 bases). The V gene lost 4 bases and the J gene lost 8 bases, with 20 bases spanning the gap. The germline V gene has CDR1 SQVTM and CDR2 ANQGSEA. The CDR3 has 14 residues. The CDR3 DNA is TGCAGCGTTGGGGAGGTTCGGGGGCCGGCGGAAGCTTTCTTT. As protein: CSVGEVRGPAEAFF.

The chain uses TRBV10-3 and TRBJ1-4; 9 bases match TRBD1. Looked up from germline, CDR1 is ENHRY and CDR2 is SYGVKD. V lost 0 bases, J lost 5 bases, and 1 base stayed unmatched. The length of the CDR3 is 15 residues. The CDR3 region is CAISESGTGNEKLFF. Here the CDR3 DNA reads TGTGCCATCAGTGAGTCCGGGACAGGGAATGAAAAACTGTTTTTT.

The chain carries TRBV6-1 and TRBJ2-5, with 7 bases fitting TRBD2. In germline, CDR1 is MNHNS, CDR2 SASEGT. The length of the CDR3 is 13 residues. The ends lost 5 bases at V and 7 bases at J; junction bases unmatched: 7. The CDR3 loop reads CASSSSGMVTQYF. CDR3 coding DNA: TGTGCCAGCAGTTCAAGCGGGATGGTGACCCAGTACTTC.

The genes are TRBV11-2 and TRBJ2-3; 8 nucleotides agree with TRBD1. The CDR3 loop spans 14 amino acids. The junction had 6 bases not matched to a gene; V was cut back by 8 bases and J by 2 bases. CDR1 SGHAT and CDR2 FQNNGV come from the germline V gene. CDR3 sequence (DNA): TGTGCCAGCGGCCGGGACAGGATCACAGATACGCAGTATTTT. Translating gives CASGRDRITDTQYF.

J is TRBJ2-2 and V is TRBV18; D is unclear. This CDR3 is built from 14 residues. Deletions cut 9 bases from V and 3 bases from J, with 14 bases between. CDR1 is KGHSH, CDR2 LQKENI, per germline. CDR3 protein: CASFPNRDTGELFF. The CDR3 DNA follows: TGTGCCAGTTTTCCTAACAGAGACACCGGGGAGCTGTTTTTT.

This clone was detected only once. At the DNA level, this CDR3 is encoded by other sequences in the same sample as well. The chain has TRBV30 and TRBJ2-3; weak D call: TRBD1 (5 bases). V was clipped by 3 bases and J by 5 bases, with 6 bases between them. This CDR3 is built from 11 residues. CDR1 is GTSNPN and CDR2 is SVGIG in the germline V gene (reference sequence). As DNA, the CDR3 is TGTGCCTGGAGCAGGGAAGATACGCAGTATTTT. It is translated as CAWSREDTQYF.

The chain carries TRBV7-2 and TRBJ1-5; 7 bases align to TRBD1. CDR1 SGHTA and CDR2 FQGNSA come from the germline V gene. Losses at the gene ends were 5 bases for V and 7 bases for J; bases not matched to a gene: 8. The CDR3 is made up of 14 amino acids. In DNA, the CDR3 is TGTGCCAGCAGCGTTAGAGGGGGCGACCAGCCCCAGCATTTT. Protein: CASSVRGGDQPQHF.

V and J are TRBV5-1 and TRBJ1-1; D perhaps matches TRBD1 (6 bases). The CDR3 spans 15 residues. Germline loops: CDR1 SGHRS, CDR2 YFSETQ. V was pared by 1 base and J by 4 bases, with 14 bases between. The CDR3 sequence: CASSLQGQGTTEAFF. CDR3 nucleotide sequence: TGCGCCAGCAGCTTGCAAGGGCAGGGGACCACTGAAGCTTTCTTT.

This rearrangement joins TRBV5-6 to TRBJ2-2, with 10 bases that match TRBD2. Germline V gene data show CDR1 as SGHDT and CDR2 as YYEEEE. V shed 1 base and J 1 base; nucleotides not matched to a gene: 1. This CDR3 has 16 amino acids. This chain's CDR3 is CASSLRTSGNTGELFF. The CDR3 DNA follows: TGTGCCAGCAGCTTGCGGACTAGCGGGAACACCGGGGAGCTGTTTTTT.

This chain connects TRBV11-3 to TRBJ2-1; TRBD2 agrees at 13 bases. Germline trimming cut 5 bases from V and 8 bases from J; bases unmatched to any gene: 6. Looked up from germline, CDR1 is SGHNT and CDR2 is YENEEA. The CDR3 sequence is 15 residues long. The CDR3 sequence: CASSQGLAGSDEQFF. For the CDR3, the DNA is TGTGCCAGCAGCCAGGGACTAGCGGGGTCGGATGAGCAGTTCTTC.

This clone has a handful of counts. The chain employs TRBV6-1 and TRBJ1-5; TRBD1 might be the D (6 bases). Germline values: CDR1 MNHNS, CDR2 SASEGT. CDR3 size: 12 residues. V was cut by 8 bases and J by 7 bases, with 12 bases left in between. CDR3 residues: CASGGAGQPQHF. The CDR3 nucleotides are TGTGCCAGCGGGGGCGCAGGACAGCCCCAGCATTTT.

This clone was recorded once. The chain couples TRBV6-5 to TRBJ1-1; D unclear. Trimming took off 0 bases at V and 6 bases at J, with 11 bases between the two ends. The CDR3 has 14 amino acids. The germline gives CDR1 MNHEY, CDR2 SVGAGI. This chain's CDR3 is CASSYSPGGSEAFF. Written as DNA, the CDR3 is TGTGCCAGCAGTTACTCTCCCGGTGGGTCTGAAGCTTTCTTT.

About this clone: Within the sample, other DNA sequences also encode this same CDR3. The rearrangement links TRBV20-1 to TRBJ1-5; D is uncertain. The CDR3 covers 11 residues. Trimming cost V 3 bases and J 7 bases, with 7 bases left between them. The germline CDR1 and CDR2 sequences are DFQATT and SNEGSKA (reference sequence). The CDR3 DNA sequence: TGCAGTGCTAGGGTCGGGCAGCCCCAGCATTTT. Translated, it gives CSARVGQPQHF.

This sequence joins TRBV28 and TRBJ1-5; tentative D call: TRBD1 (5 bases). The V and J ends lost 4 bases and 4 bases respectively, with 8 bases between them. The CDR3 is 13 amino acids. Germline V gene lookup returns CDR1 MDHEN and CDR2 SYDVKM. CDR3 nucleotide sequence: TGTGCCAGCAGTTCTAACAGGAATCAGCCCCAGCATTTT. Its protein is CASSSNRNQPQHF.

Comments on this clone: The identical CDR3 is also encoded by other nucleotide sequences in the sample. V is TRBV5-1 and J is TRBJ2-2; the D is unclear. The CDR3 loop spans 14 amino acids. Germline V CDR1 and CDR2: SGHRS, YFSETQ. Trimming stripped 0 bases from V and 4 bases from J, with 7 bases between. This CDR3 reads CASSLGTATGELFF. DNA for the CDR3: TGCGCCAGCAGCTTGGGAACGGCCACCGGGGAGCTGTTTTTT.

This chain links TRBV5-1 with TRBJ2-2, with TRBD1 matching 9 bases. CDR1 is SGHRS, CDR2 YFSETQ, per germline. The CDR3 is 15 residues long. V trimming: 4 bases; J trimming: 7 bases; junction bases outside the gene matches: 8. CDR3 amino acids: CASSIRQGVYGELFF. As DNA, the CDR3 is TGCGCCAGCAGCATCCGACAGGGGGTTTACGGGGAGCTGTTTTTT.